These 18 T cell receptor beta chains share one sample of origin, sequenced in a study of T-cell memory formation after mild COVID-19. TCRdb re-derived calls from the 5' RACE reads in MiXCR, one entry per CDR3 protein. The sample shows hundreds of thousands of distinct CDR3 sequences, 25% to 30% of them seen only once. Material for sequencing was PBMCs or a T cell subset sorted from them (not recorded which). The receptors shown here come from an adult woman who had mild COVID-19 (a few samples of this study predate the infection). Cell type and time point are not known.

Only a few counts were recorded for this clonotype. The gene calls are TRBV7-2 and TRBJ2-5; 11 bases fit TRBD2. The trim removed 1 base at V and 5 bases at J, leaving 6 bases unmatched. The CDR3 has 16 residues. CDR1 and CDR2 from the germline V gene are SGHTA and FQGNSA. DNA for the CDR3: TGTGCCAGCAGCTTAGTTCTAGCGGGGGGCCGGGAGACCCAGTACTTC. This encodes CASSLVLAGGRETQYF.

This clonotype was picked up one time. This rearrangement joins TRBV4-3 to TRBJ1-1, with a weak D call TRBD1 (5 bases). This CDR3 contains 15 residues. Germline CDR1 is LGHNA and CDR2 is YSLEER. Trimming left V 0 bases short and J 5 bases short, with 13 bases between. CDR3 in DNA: TGCGCCAGCAGCCAAGAGTGGGGCGGGATAACTGAAGCTTTCTTT. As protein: CASSQEWGGITEAFF.

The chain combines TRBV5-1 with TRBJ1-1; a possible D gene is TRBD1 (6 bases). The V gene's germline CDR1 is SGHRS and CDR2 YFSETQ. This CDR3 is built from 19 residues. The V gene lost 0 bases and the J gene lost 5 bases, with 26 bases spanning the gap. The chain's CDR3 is CASSLGGQPFEIFLTEAFF. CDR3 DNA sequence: TGCGCCAGCAGCTTGGGCGGACAGCCTTTCGAAATCTTCCTGACTGAAGCTTTCTTT.

CDR3 DNA: TGTGCCAGCAGCCCTAAGCCCGGACTAGCGGGACAAAAAGCCTACGAGCAGTACTTC. Residues: CASSPKPGLAGQKAYEQYF. The V and J genes are TRBV7-9 and TRBJ2-7; the match to TRBD2 covers 12 bases. Germline CDR1 is SEHNR and CDR2 is FQNEAQ (reference sequence). With V trimmed by 5 bases and J by 2 bases, 16 bases remained unmatched. CDR3 length equals 19 residues.

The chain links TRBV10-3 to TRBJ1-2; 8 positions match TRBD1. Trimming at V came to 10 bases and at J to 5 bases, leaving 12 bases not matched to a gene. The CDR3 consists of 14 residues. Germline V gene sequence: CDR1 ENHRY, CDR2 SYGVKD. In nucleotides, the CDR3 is TGTGCCACCCTAGGACAGGGCGTTGGTTATGGCTACACCTTC. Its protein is CATLGQGVGYGYTF.

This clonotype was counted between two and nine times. CDR3 protein: CASSPTSYNEQFF. As DNA, the CDR3 is TGTGCCAGCAGCCCTACCTCCTACAATGAGCAGTTCTTC. The rearrangement uses TRBV3-1 and TRBJ2-1; no reliable D call. V lost 4 bases to trimming and J lost 0 bases, with 4 bases between them. The CDR3 covers 13 residues. Per germline, CDR1 LGHDT and CDR2 YNNKEL (reference sequence).

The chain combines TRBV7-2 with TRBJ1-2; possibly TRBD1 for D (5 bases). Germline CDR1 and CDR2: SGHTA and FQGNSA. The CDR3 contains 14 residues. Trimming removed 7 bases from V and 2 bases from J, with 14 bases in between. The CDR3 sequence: CASTEKGVNYGYTF. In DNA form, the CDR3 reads TGTGCCAGCACCGAGAAAGGGGTGAACTATGGCTACACCTTC.

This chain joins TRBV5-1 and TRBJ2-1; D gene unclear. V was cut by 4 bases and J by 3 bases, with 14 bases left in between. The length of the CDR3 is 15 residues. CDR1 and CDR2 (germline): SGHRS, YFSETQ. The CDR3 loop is CASSRATGSYNEQFF. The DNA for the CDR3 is TGCGCCAGCAGCCGAGCGACTGGAAGCTACAATGAGCAGTTCTTC.

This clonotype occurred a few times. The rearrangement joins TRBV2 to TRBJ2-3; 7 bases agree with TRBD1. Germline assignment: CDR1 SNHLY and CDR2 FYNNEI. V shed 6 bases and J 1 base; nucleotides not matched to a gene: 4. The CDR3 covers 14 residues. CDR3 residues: CASRLTGGTDTQYF. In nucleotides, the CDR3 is TGTGCCAGCAGGCTTACAGGGGGCACAGATACGCAGTATTTT.

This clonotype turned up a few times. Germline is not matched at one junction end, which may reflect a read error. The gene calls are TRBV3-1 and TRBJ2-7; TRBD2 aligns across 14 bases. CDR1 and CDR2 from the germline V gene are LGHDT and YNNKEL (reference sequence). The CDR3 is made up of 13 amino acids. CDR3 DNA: TGTGCCAGCAGCCCGCAGGGACTAGCGGGAGAGGTCTTC. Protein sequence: CASSPQGLAGEVF.

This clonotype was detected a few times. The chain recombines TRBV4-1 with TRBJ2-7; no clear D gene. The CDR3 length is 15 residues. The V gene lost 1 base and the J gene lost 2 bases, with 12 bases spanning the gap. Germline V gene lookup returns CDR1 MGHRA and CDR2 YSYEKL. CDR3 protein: CASSQGPSDAYEQYF. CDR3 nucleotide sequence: TGCGCCAGCAGCCAAGGACCATCAGACGCCTACGAGCAGTACTTC.

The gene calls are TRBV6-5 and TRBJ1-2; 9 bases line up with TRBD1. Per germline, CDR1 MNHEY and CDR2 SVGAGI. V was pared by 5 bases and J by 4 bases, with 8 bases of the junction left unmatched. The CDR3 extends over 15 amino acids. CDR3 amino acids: CASSSGGQGLYGYTF. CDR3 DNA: TGTGCCAGCAGTAGCGGGGGACAGGGTCTCTATGGCTACACCTTC.

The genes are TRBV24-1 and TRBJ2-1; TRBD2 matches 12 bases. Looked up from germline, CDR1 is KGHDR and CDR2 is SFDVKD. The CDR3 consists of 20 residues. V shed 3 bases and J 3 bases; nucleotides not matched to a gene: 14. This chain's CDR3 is CATSDGDLTSGRRGYNEQFF. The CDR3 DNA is TGTGCCACCAGTGATGGGGACCTGACTAGCGGGAGACGAGGCTACAATGAGCAGTTCTTC.

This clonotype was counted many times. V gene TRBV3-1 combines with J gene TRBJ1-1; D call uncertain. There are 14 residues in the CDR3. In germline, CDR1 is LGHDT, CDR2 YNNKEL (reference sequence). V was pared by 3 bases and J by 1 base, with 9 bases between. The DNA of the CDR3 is TGTGCCAGCAGCCATGCGGTAGGGAACACTGAAGCTTTCTTT. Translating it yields CASSHAVGNTEAFF.

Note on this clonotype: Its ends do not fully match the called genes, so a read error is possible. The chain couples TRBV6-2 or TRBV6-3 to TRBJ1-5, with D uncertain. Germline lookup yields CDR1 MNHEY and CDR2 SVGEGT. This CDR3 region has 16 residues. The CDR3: CASSYFGHLSDQPQHF. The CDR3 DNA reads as TGTGCCAGCAGTTACTTCGGCCACCTTAGCGATCAGCCCCAGCATTTT.

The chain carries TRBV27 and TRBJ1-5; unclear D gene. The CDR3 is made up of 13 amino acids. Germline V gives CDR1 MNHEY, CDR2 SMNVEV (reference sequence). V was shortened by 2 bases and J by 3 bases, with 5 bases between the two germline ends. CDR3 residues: CASSLVPNQPQHF. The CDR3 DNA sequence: TGTGCCAGCAGTTTAGTCCCCAATCAGCCCCAGCATTTT.

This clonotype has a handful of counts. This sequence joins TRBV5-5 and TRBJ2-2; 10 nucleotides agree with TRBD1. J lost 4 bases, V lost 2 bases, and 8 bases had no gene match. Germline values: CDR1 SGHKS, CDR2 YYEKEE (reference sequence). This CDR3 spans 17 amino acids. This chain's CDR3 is CASSLRGGTGVTGELFF. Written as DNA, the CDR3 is TGTGCCAGCAGCTTAAGAGGGGGGACAGGGGTCACCGGGGAGCTGTTTTTT.

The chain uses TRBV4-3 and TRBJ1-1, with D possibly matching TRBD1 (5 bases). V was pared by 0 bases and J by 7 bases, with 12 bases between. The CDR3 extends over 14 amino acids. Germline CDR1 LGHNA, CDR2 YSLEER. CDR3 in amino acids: CASSQDRGPGEAFF. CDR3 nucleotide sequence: TGCGCCAGCAGCCAAGACCGGGGACCTGGTGAAGCTTTCTTT.